One sample yielded the 10 T cell receptor beta chains listed below, sequenced in a study of T cell repertoires in cytomegalovirus infection. A single record per CDR3 protein comes from TCRdb applying MiXCR to the reads. Here the sample spans fewer than 550,000 distinct CDR3 sequences, under 40% being singletons. The specimen sequenced was PBMCs. These receptors were collected from a human donor in good health (CMV status not recorded). Some clones in this sample may be carry-over from other donors' samples.

V and J are TRBV6-6 and TRBJ1-2; D is possibly TRBD1 (5 bases). The CDR3 runs 11 residues. The germline V gene encodes CDR1 MNHNY and CDR2 SVGAGI (reference sequence). The germline V and J ends were trimmed by 7 bases and 9 bases, with 12 bases remaining between them. The CDR3 is CASNTGGSYTF. In DNA form, the CDR3 reads TGTGCCAGCAACACGGGGGGTAGCTACACCTTC.

This clonotype showed up many times. CDR3 coding DNA: TGTGCCAGCAGCTTTGGGGGACAGCTCTATGGCTACACCTTC. Translated, it gives CASSFGGQLYGYTF. This chain joins TRBV7-8 and TRBJ1-2; 7 nucleotides match TRBD1. Germline trimming cut 3 bases from V and 4 bases from J; bases unmatched to any gene: 5. The CDR3 totals 14 residues. Germline assignment: CDR1 SGHVS and CDR2 FQNEAQ.

The V call is TRBV5-4, the J call TRBJ2-7, with D tentatively TRBD1 or TRBD2 (7 bases each). The CDR3 has 15 residues. The germline V gene has CDR1 SGHNT and CDR2 YYREEE (reference sequence). Trimming removed 1 base from V and 3 bases from J, with 14 bases in between. CDR3 in DNA: TGTGCCAGCAGCTTGAGCGGGACAGCTTTCTACGAGCAGTACTTC. Translated: CASSLSGTAFYEQYF.

This sequence joins TRBV28 and TRBJ2-3, with 8 positions matching TRBD2. Trimming removed 7 bases from V and 0 bases from J; junction bases left unmatched: 9. The CDR3 totals 16 residues. The germline CDR1 and CDR2 sequences are MDHEN and SYDVKM. The CDR3, as DNA: TGTGCCAGCACCGAACTAGCGGCGACTAGCACAGATACGCAGTATTTT. This sequence encodes CASTELAATSTDTQYF.

This clonotype was found a few times. The chain employs TRBV10-3 and TRBJ2-7, with 9 bases fitting TRBD1. Germline trimming cut 6 bases from V and 0 bases from J; bases unmatched to any gene: 3. There are 14 residues in the CDR3. CDR1 is ENHRY and CDR2 is SYGVKD in the germline V gene. In nucleotides, the CDR3 is TGTGCCATCAGGGGACAGGGCCCCTCCTACGAGCAGTACTTC. This encodes CAIRGQGPSYEQYF.

V gene TRBV7-8 combines with J gene TRBJ2-1; 10 bases align to TRBD2. The J segment lost 12 bases and the V segment lost 1 base, leaving 9 bases of the junction unmatched. Looked up from germline, CDR1 is SGHVS and CDR2 is FQNEAQ. The length of the CDR3 is 15 residues. CDR3 protein: CASSLGLSGGPGQFF. Written as DNA, the CDR3 is TGTGCCAGCAGCTTAGGTCTTAGCGGGGGGCCGGGGCAGTTCTTC.

V and J are TRBV12-3 or TRBV12-4 and TRBJ2-7; 8 nucleotides line up with TRBD2. The CDR3 contains 14 residues. V gave up 6 bases and J gave up 4 bases; unmatched junction bases: 8. Here the CDR3 reads CASRREVAGYEQYF. CDR3 DNA: TGTGCCAGCAGACGGGAGGTAGCGGGATACGAGCAGTACTTC.

The J gene is TRBJ2-7, the V gene TRBV13; 9 nucleotides line up with TRBD1. Germline V lookup: CDR1 PRHDT, CDR2 FYEKMQ (reference sequence). V lost 5 bases and J lost 4; bases outside the gene matches: 12. CDR3 length: 16 amino acids. The CDR3 is CASSIRTGTGMYEQYF. The CDR3 DNA reads TGTGCCAGCAGCATTAGGACCGGGACAGGGATGTACGAGCAGTACTTC.

Here the CDR3 DNA reads TGTGCCAGCAGCCCTAGAGGGGACATCTCTGGAAACACCATATATTTT. Encoded protein: CASSPRGDISGNTIYF. This rearrangement joins TRBV7-8 to TRBJ1-3; a weak D match, TRBD1 (6 bases). This CDR3 spans 16 amino acids. Germline V lookup: CDR1 SGHVS, CDR2 FQNEAQ. V shed 5 bases and J shed 0 bases, with 14 bases lying between them.

This clonotype was seen at least ten times. This chain links TRBV7-9 with TRBJ1-1; possible D gene TRBD1, 6 bases. The germline V gene encodes CDR1 SEHNR and CDR2 FQNEAQ (reference sequence). Trimming left V 4 bases short and J 1 base short, with 22 bases between. The CDR3 is 18 amino acids. This chain's CDR3 is CASSSPIRAGAQNTEAFF. The DNA of the CDR3 is TGTGCCAGCAGCTCCCCTATCAGGGCAGGGGCACAGAACACTGAAGCTTTCTTT.